These 17 T cell receptor beta chains were sequenced from one sample in a study of post-analysis software for immune sequencing data. Broader study findings: There were roughly five TRBV segments more frequent in patients than controls, and TRBV5-6, TRBV5-1 and TRBV20-1 were among them.

Sequencing libraries made from TCR beta cDNA carried unique molecular identifiers. Using its own MiXCR run on the PCR reads, TCRdb lists one record per CDR3 protein. The data contain hundreds of thousands of distinct CDR3 sequences, roughly 46% of them singletons. No antigen has been identified for these receptors. Sequencing was done on a sample of blood. The source is a girl between 5 and 17 years old with multiple sclerosis.

V usage is TRBV12-3 or TRBV12-4 and J usage is TRBJ2-1; no reliable D call. V lost 1 base, J lost 6 bases, and 13 bases lay in between. The CDR3 extends over 15 amino acids. In DNA, the CDR3 is TGTGCCAGCAGTTTAGATTTATCGGTTTTCAATGAGCAGTTCTTC. This codes for CASSLDLSVFNEQFF.

The chain links TRBV12-3 or TRBV12-4 to TRBJ2-7; D is undetermined. CDR3 length: 16 residues. V shed 6 bases and J shed 4 bases, with 22 bases lying between them. DNA for the CDR3: TGTGCCAGCAGGCCAGCAAACCCTACCGGGTTATACGAGCAGTACTTC. Amino acid sequence: CASRPANPTGLYEQYF.

The chain links TRBV7-9 to TRBJ1-1; unclear D gene. Germline V gene lookup returns CDR1 SEHNR and CDR2 FQNEAQ (reference sequence). V lost 5 bases, J lost 6 bases, and 13 bases lay in between. The CDR3 is 13 amino acids. CDR3 DNA: TGTGCCAGCAGCCAGGACCCCGGGGCTGAAGCTTTCTTT. Translating gives CASSQDPGAEAFF.

J is TRBJ1-2 and V is TRBV5-8; D not certain. CDR1 and CDR2 from the germline V gene are SGHTS and YDEGEE. Deletions cut 0 bases from V and 0 bases from J, with 12 bases between. This CDR3 has 16 residues. The CDR3, as DNA: TGTGCCAGCAGCTTGGACCAGGTGGGAGCTAACTATGGCTACACCTTC. Protein: CASSLDQVGANYGYTF.

The chain links TRBV2 to TRBJ2-1, with 9 bases identical to TRBD2. Germline lookup yields CDR1 SNHLY and CDR2 FYNNEI. V lost 1 base, J lost 3 bases, and 4 bases stayed unmatched. The CDR3 loop spans 16 amino acids. CDR3 amino acids: CASSEVAGASYNEQFF. CDR3 in DNA: TGTGCCAGCAGTGAAGTAGCGGGGGCAAGCTACAATGAGCAGTTCTTC.

The CDR3 sequence is CSASTEAGEFF. The DNA for the CDR3 is TGCAGTGCTAGTACTGAGGCAGGGGAGTTCTTC. The chain couples TRBV20-1 to TRBJ2-1, with D possibly being TRBD1 (6 bases). V was cut by 3 bases and J by 14 bases, with 14 bases left in between. CDR1 is DFQATT, CDR2 SNEGSKA, per germline (reference sequence). This CDR3 contains 11 residues.

This chain connects TRBV4-1 to TRBJ2-2, with TRBD2 matching 11 bases. J was trimmed by 4 bases and V by 3 bases; bases with no gene match: 4. This CDR3 spans 16 amino acids. Looked up from germline, CDR1 is MGHRA and CDR2 is YSYEKL. The CDR3 loop is CASSQRGLAVTGELFF. In nucleotides, the CDR3 is TGCGCCAGCAGCCAGAGGGGACTAGCGGTCACCGGGGAGCTGTTTTTT.

This clonotype was recorded only once. This chain links TRBV24-1 with TRBJ2-1; 8 nucleotides line up with TRBD1. Germline lookup yields CDR1 KGHDR and CDR2 SFDVKD. With 4 bases clipped from V and 5 bases from J, the junction kept 9 bases outside the gene matches. The CDR3 sequence is 16 residues long. CDR3 sequence (DNA): TGTGCCACCAGTGACCCGGGAACAGGGGGGAACAATGAGCAGTTCTTC. The encoded protein is CATSDPGTGGNNEQFF.

The rearrangement uses TRBV29-1 and TRBJ2-7, with 11 bases lining up with TRBD1. Germline V gene lookup returns CDR1 SQVTM and CDR2 ANQGSEA. The CDR3 runs to 14 residues. V lost 4 bases and J lost 4; bases outside the gene matches: 6. The CDR3 nucleotides read TGCAGCGTTGGGGGAGGGACAGGGGGTTACGAGCAGTACTTC. Translation: CSVGGGTGGYEQYF.

Only a few counts were recorded for this clonotype. V is TRBV12-5 and J is TRBJ2-7; the D is unclear. The CDR3 runs 14 residues. The V gene's germline CDR1 is LGHNT and CDR2 FRNRAP. The germline V and J ends were trimmed by 4 bases and 2 bases, with 12 bases remaining between them. CDR3 protein: CASGSRLSTYEQYF. The CDR3 DNA follows: TGTGCTAGTGGTTCTAGACTCAGTACCTACGAGCAGTACTTC.

The CDR3 region is CASSLGTGDQGGYTF. The CDR3 DNA follows: TGTGCCAGCAGTTTAGGAACAGGGGACCAGGGGGGCTACACCTTC. This sequence joins TRBV12-3 or TRBV12-4 and TRBJ1-2, with 7 bases lining up with TRBD1. The V gene end was trimmed by 1 base and the J gene end by 8 bases; junction bases not matched to a gene: 10. The CDR3 runs to 15 residues.

This clonotype was detected only a few times. The genes are TRBV29-1 and TRBJ2-7, with no clear D. The CDR3 runs 11 residues. Trimming left V 0 bases short and J 7 bases short, with 7 bases between. CDR1 is SQVTM, CDR2 ANQGSEA, per germline. The CDR3 is CSVEDIGEQYF. CDR3 nucleotide sequence: TGCAGCGTTGAAGACATAGGGGAGCAGTACTTC.

V usage is TRBV20-1 and J usage is TRBJ2-5; D possibly uses TRBD1 or TRBD2 (6 bases each). V lost 4 bases and J 5 bases, leaving 11 bases between the germline ends. In germline, CDR1 is DFQATT, CDR2 SNEGSKA (reference sequence). CDR3 length: 12 amino acids. The CDR3 sequence: CSAISGAETQYF. In DNA, the CDR3 is TGCAGTGCTATATCGGGGGCTGAGACCCAGTACTTC.

The count of this clonotype is one. The rearrangement links TRBV7-8 to TRBJ2-7; TRBD1 might be the D (5 bases). TRBJ2-5 matches the DNA end more closely, so the J call is doubtful. Germline CDR1 SGHVS, CDR2 FQNEAQ. The CDR3 contains 14 residues. CDR3 DNA: TGTGCCAGCAGCGCCGTCACAGGAGAAGAGACCCAGTACTTC. Translation: CASSAVTGEETQYF.

This clonotype was detected only a few times. This CDR3 is CSAGGTSSLFNEQFF. The CDR3 DNA reads TGCAGTGCGGGGGGAACTAGCTCTTTATTTAATGAGCAGTTCTTC. The gene calls are TRBV20-1 and TRBJ2-1, with D perhaps matching TRBD2 (6 bases). The V gene lost 6 bases and the J gene lost 7 bases, with 22 bases spanning the gap. Germline-derived CDR1 and CDR2 are DFQATT and SNEGSKA (reference sequence). This CDR3 is built from 15 residues.

This rearrangement joins TRBV13 to TRBJ2-1; perhaps TRBD1 as D (6 bases). Germline V lookup: CDR1 PRHDT, CDR2 FYEKMQ (reference sequence). V lost 5 bases and J lost 5, with 16 bases in between. The CDR3 runs 15 residues. CDR3 DNA sequence: TGTGCCAGCAGCACCGACCGGGACAACAACAATGAGCAGTTCTTC. This encodes CASSTDRDNNNEQFF.

The chain is built from TRBV6-5 and TRBJ1-1, with 8 bases lining up with TRBD1. Germline V lookup: CDR1 MNHEY, CDR2 SVGAGI. The CDR3 totals 14 residues. V shed 5 bases and J 4 bases; nucleotides not matched to a gene: 6. CDR3 coding DNA: TGTGCCAGCAGTCCGGGGACAGGACTCACTGAAGCTTTCTTT. The encoded protein is CASSPGTGLTEAFF.